This T cell receptor (beta chain) was documented in a study of shared clonotypes between healthy human individuals. Trimming cost V 3 bases and J 6 bases, with 10 bases left between them. Per the germline V gene, CDR1 is SGHTA and CDR2 is FQGNSA. This CDR3 spans 13 amino acids. The repertoire was sequenced with immunoSEQ multiplex PCR; TCRdb's copy has only in-frame clones and lacks some. The sample has 980,000 or so clones; approximately 80% are singletons. The clonotype originates from a man between 18 and 35 years old in good health. This chain uses TRBV7-2 with TRBJ2-3; D not resolved. Sequencing was carried out using memory CD4+ T cells sorted from blood. This sample's subset: CD45RA-negative fraction. The CDR3, as DNA: TGTGCCAGCAGCTTTCCCGGTGTGGATACGCAGTATTTT. Its translation: CASSFPGVDTQYF. The complete variable domain, with remaining parts taken from reference TRBV7-2 and TRBJ2-3, reads GAGVSQSPSNKVTEKGKDVELRCDPISGHTALYWYRQSLGQGLEFLIYFQGNSAPDKSGLPSDRFSAERTGGSVSTLTIQRTQQEDSAVYLCASSFPGVDTQYFGPGTRLTVL.